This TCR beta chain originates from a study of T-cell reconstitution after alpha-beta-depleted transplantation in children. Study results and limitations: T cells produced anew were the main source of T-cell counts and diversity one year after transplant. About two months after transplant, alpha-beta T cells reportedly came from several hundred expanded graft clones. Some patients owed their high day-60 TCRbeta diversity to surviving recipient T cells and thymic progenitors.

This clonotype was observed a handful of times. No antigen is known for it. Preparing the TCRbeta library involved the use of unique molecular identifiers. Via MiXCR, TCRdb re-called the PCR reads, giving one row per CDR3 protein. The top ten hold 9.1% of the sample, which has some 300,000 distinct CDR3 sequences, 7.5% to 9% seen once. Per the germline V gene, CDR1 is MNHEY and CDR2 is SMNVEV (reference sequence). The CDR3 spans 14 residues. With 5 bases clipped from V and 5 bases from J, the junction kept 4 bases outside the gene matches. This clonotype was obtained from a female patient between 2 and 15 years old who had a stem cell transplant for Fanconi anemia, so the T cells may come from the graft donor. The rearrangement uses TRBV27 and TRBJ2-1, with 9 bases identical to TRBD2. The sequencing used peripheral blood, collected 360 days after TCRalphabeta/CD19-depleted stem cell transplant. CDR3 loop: CASSPGLAHNEQFF. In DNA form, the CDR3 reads TGTGCCAGCAGTCCGGGACTAGCCCACAATGAGCAGTTCTTC.